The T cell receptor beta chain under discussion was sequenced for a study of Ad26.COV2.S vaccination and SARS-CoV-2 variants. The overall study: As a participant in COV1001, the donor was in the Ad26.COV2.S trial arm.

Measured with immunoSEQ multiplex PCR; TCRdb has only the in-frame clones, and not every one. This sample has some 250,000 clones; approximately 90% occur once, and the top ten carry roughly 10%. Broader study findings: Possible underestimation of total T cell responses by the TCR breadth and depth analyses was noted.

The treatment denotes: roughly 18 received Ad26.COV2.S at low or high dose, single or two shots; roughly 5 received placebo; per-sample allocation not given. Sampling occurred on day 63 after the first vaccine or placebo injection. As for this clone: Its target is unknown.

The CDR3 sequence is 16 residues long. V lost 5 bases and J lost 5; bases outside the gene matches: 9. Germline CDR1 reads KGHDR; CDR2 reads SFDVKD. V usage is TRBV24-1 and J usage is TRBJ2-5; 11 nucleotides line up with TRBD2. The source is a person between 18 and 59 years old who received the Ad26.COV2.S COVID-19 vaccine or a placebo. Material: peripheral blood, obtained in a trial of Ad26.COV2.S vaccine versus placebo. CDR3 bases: TGTGCCACCAGTGGTACGACTAGCGGGAATCGGGAGACCCAGTACTTC. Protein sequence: CATSGTTSGNRETQYF.